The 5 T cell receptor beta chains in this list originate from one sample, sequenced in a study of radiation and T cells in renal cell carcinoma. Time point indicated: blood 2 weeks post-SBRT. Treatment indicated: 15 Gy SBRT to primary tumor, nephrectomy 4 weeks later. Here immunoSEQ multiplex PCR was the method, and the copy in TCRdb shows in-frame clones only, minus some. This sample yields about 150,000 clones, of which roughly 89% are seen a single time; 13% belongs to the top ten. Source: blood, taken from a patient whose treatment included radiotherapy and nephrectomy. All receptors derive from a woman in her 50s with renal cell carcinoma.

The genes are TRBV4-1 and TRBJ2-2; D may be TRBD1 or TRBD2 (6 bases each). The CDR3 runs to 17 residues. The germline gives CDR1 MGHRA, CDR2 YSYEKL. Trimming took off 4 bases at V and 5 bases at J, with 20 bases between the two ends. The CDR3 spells CASSPAFGGALTGELFF. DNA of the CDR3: TGCGCCAGCAGCCCGGCCTTCGGGGGCGCGCTGACCGGGGAGCTGTTTTTT.

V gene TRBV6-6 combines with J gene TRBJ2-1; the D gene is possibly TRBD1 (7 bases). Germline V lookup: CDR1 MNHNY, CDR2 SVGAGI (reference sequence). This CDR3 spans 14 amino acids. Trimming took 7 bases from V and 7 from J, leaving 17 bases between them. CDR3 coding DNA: TGTGCCAGCAAAATAGGGGGCGCGGGGAATGAGCAGTTCTTC. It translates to CASKIGGAGNEQFF.

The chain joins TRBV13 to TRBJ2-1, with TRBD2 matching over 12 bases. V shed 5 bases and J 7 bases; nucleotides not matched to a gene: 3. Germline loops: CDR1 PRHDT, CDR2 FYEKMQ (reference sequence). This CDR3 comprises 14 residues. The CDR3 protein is CASSPLAGGNEQFF. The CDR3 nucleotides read TGTGCCAGCAGCCCCCTAGCGGGGGGGAATGAGCAGTTCTTC.

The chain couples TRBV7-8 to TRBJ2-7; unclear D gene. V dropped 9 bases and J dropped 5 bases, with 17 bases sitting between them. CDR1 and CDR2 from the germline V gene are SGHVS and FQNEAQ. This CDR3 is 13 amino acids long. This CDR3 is CARSSRVRHEQYF. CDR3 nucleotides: TGTGCCAGGAGTTCTCGGGTTCGCCACGAGCAGTACTTC. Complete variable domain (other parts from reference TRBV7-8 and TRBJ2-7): GAGVSQSPRYKVAKRGQDVALRCDPISGHVSLFWYQQALGQGPEFLTYFQNEAQLDKSGLPSDRFFAERPEGSVSTLKIQRTQQEDSAVYLCARSSRVRHEQYFGPGTRLTVT.

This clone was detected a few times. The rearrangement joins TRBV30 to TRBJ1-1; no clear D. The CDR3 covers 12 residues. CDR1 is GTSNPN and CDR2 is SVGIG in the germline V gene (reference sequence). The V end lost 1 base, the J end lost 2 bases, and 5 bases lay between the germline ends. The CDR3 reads CAWSEVNTEAFF. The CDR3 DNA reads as TGTGCCTGGAGTGAGGTAAACACTGAAGCTTTCTTT. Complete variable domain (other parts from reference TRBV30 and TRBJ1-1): SQTIHQWPATLVQPVGSPLSLECTVEGTSNPNLYWYRQAAGRGLQLLFYSVGIGQISSEVPQNLSASRPQDRQFILSSKKLLLSDSGFYLCAWSEVNTEAFFGQGTRLTVV.